The 7 T cell receptor beta chains given below trace back to one sample, sequenced in a study of blood T cell repertoires in COVID-19. The protocol was immunoSEQ multiplex PCR, while the TCRdb copy is restricted to in-frame clones and leaves out a portion. The sample includes about 130,000 clones, roughly 80% of them seen just once. Specimen: PBMCs or T cells enriched from blood (not recorded which). These receptors were obtained from a man younger than 45 who had recovered from COVID-19.

The chain carries TRBV30 and TRBJ2-3; D remains unclear. Germline CDR1 GTSNPN, CDR2 SVGIG (reference sequence). This CDR3 comprises 16 residues. The V gene lost 0 bases and the J gene lost 0 bases, with 13 bases spanning the gap. DNA of the CDR3: TGTGCCTGGAGTGTATCTATAACCCCAAGCACAGATACGCAGTATTTT. Its translation: CAWSVSITPSTDTQYF.

The rearrangement joins TRBV27 to TRBJ2-2, with D hard to call. With 3 bases removed from V and 6 bases from J, the gap between germline ends came to 8 bases. CDR1 and CDR2 from the germline V gene are MNHEY and SMNVEV (reference sequence). This CDR3 spans 13 amino acids. The CDR3 nucleotides read TGTGCCAGCAGTTTCCATGGGCCCGGGGAGCTGTTTTTT. This encodes CASSFHGPGELFF.

The J gene is TRBJ2-2, the V gene TRBV29-1; tentative D call: TRBD1 (6 bases). Trimming removed 4 bases from V and 0 bases from J, with 9 bases in between. Germline CDR1 and CDR2: SQVTM and ANQGSEA. The CDR3 is made up of 14 amino acids. CDR3 DNA sequence: TGCAGCGTTGCACAGGGAACGAACACCGGGGAGCTGTTTTTT. Protein sequence: CSVAQGTNTGELFF.

With regard to this clone: Other DNA sequences in the sample encode the same CDR3. The chain carries TRBV6-5 and TRBJ1-5; 7 bases align to TRBD1. Germline-derived CDR1 and CDR2 are MNHEY and SVGAGI. Losses at the gene ends were 8 bases for V and 3 bases for J; bases not matched to a gene: 1. The CDR3 is 12 amino acids. The CDR3 DNA is TGTGCCAGCGGGACAGACAATCAGCCCCAGCATTTT. Translation: CASGTDNQPQHF.

V and J are TRBV19 and TRBJ2-7; tentatively, D is TRBD1 (5 bases). This CDR3 is built from 13 residues. CDR1 LNHDA and CDR2 SQIVND come from the germline V gene (reference sequence). Trimming removed 0 bases from V and 6 bases from J, with 9 bases in between. The CDR3 sequence: CASSIEQAGEQYF. The CDR3, as DNA: TGTGCCAGTAGTATAGAACAGGCCGGCGAGCAGTACTTC.

The genes are TRBV5-6 and TRBJ1-6; possibly TRBD1 for D (6 bases). The length of the CDR3 is 15 residues. The V end was cut by 4 bases, the J end by 5 bases, with 13 bases between. Germline CDR1 SGHDT, CDR2 YYEEEE. The CDR3 reads CASSKPGANNSPLHF. In nucleotides, the CDR3 is TGTGCCAGCAGCAAACCAGGGGCCAATAATTCACCCCTCCACTTT.

The V gene is TRBV6-5, the J gene TRBJ2-1; 15 nucleotides line up with TRBD2. The CDR3 is 14 residues long. V shed 6 bases and J 7 bases; nucleotides not matched to a gene: 1. CDR1 is MNHEY, CDR2 SVGAGI, per germline. CDR3 DNA: TGTGCCAGCAGGGGACTAGCGGGAGGAAATGAGCAGTTCTTC. This codes for CASRGLAGGNEQFF.